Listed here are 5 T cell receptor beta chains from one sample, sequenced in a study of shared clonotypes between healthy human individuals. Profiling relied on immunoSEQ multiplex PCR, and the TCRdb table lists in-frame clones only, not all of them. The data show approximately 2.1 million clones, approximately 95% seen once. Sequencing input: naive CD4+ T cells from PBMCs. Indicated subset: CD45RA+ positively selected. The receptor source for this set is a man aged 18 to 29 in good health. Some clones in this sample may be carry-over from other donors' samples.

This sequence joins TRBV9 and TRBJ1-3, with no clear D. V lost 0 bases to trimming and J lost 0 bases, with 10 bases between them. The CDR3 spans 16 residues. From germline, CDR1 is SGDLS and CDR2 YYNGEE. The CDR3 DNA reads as TGTGCCAGCAGCGTAGCCCCGAGCAGCTCTGGAAACACCATATATTTT. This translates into CASSVAPSSSGNTIYF.

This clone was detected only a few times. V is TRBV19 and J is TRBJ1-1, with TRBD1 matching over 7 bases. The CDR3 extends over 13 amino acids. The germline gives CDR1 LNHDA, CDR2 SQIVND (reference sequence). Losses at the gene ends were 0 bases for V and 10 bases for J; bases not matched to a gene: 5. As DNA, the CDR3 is TGTGCCAGTAGTATAGAGCTACAGGGGAGAGCTTTCTTT. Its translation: CASSIELQGRAFF.

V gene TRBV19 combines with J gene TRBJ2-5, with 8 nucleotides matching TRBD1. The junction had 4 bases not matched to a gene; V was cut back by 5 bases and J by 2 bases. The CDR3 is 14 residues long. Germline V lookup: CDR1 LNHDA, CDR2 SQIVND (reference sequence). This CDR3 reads CASSVTGDQETQYF. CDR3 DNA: TGTGCCAGTAGTGTGACAGGGGATCAAGAGACCCAGTACTTC.

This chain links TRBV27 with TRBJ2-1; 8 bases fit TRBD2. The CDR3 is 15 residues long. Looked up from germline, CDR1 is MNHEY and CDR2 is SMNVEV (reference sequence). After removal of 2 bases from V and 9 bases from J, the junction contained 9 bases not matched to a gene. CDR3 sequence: CASSLKRENLGEQFF. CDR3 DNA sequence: TGTGCCAGCAGTTTAAAGCGGGAGAATTTAGGTGAGCAGTTCTTC.

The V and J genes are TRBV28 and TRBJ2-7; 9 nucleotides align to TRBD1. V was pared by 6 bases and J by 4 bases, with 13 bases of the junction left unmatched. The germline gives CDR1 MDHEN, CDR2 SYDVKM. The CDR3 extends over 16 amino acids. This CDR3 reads CASRNKSGQGKYEQYF. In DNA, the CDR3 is TGTGCCAGCAGAAACAAATCGGGACAGGGAAAATACGAGCAGTACTTC.